This T cell receptor beta chain is drawn from a study of T cells after yellow fever vaccination. Findings and limits, study-wide: Clonotypes found in both CD4 and CD8 compartments made up a small share. Most clones from primary vaccination were detected again post-booster (roughly 96% CD4, about 88% CD8). Abundant contaminating clonotypes from the bulk population could appear in FACS-sorted repertoires.

Production of TCR cDNA was by 5'RACE template switching, which also added a universal primer site and UMIs. TCRdb ran MiXCR on the 5' RACE reads and lists one entry per CDR3 protein. This repertoire shows approximately 550,000 distinct CDR3 sequences, about 19% found once; its top ten account for approximately 14%. In regard to this clonotype: Its antigen is not known.

Germline loops: CDR1 SGHTA, CDR2 FQGNSA. Deletions cut 5 bases from V and 3 bases from J, with 14 bases between. The CDR3 is made up of 15 amino acids. The starting material was PBMCs, obtained 15 days after the yellow fever booster vaccination. The TCR originated in a man between 25 and 39 years old who received the YFV17D yellow fever vaccine. J is TRBJ2-1 and V is TRBV7-2; tentative D call: TRBD1 (6 bases). CDR3 protein: CASSLSRDNYNEQFF. In DNA, the CDR3 is TGTGCCAGCAGCCTCTCCCGGGACAACTACAATGAGCAGTTCTTC.